Listed below are T cell receptor beta chains from one sample, sequenced in a study of blood T cell repertoires in COVID-19. Libraries were prepared by immunoSEQ multiplex PCR; TCRdb keeps only in-frame clonotypes and omits some of them. Among hundreds of thousands of clones, around 90% were seen once, and the ten largest hold about 2%. The sample consisted of peripheral blood. The receptor source for this set is a man younger than 35 with active or convalescent COVID-19. Both conserved end residues are part of each CDR3. A D gene is named only where the DNA matches it firmly. The listing skips clone size in some rows; elsewhere it reads once, few, many or a size class.

TRBJ1-5 - TRBV7-8 - CASSLGDTHQPQHF TGTGCCAGCAGCTTAGGGGACACACATCAGCCCCAGCATTTT
TRBJ1-1 - TRBV5-1 - CASARREIAEAFF TGCGCCAGCGCCCGGCGGGAGATAGCTGAAGCTTTCTTT
TRBJ2-3 TRBD1 TRBV5-1 - CASSFTGGRTDTQYF TGCGCCAGCAGCTTTACAGGGGGACGCACAGATACGCAGTATTTT
TRBJ2-7 - TRBV2 - CASSEAPGNSYEQYF TGTGCCAGCAGTGAAGCGCCGGGAAACTCCTACGAGCAGTACTTC
TRBJ1-5 - TRBV28 - CASSLQGMQPQHF TGTGCCAGCAGTTTACAGGGTATGCAGCCCCAGCATTTT
TRBJ1-1 TRBD1 TRBV7-9 - CASSPPTDRGRLYTEAFF TGTGCCAGCAGCCCCCCCACGGACAGGGGGCGGCTGTACACTGAAGCTTTCTTT
TRBJ2-1 TRBD2 TRBV5-1 once CASSFPGGKDEQFF TGCGCCAGCAGCTTTCCGGGGGGAAAAGATGAGCAGTTCTTC
TRBJ2-1 TRBD2 TRBV28 - CASSLRLANEQFF TGTGCCAGCAGTTTGAGACTAGCCAATGAGCAGTTCTTC
TRBJ2-2 TRBD1 TRBV3-1/TRBV3-2 - CASSQVARQGGTGELFF TGTGCCAGCAGCCAAGTCGCGAGACAGGGGGGCACCGGGGAGCTGTTTTTT
TRBJ2-1 - TRBV6-1 - CASSERATQGEQFF TGTGCCAGCAGTGAGCGGGCTACCCAGGGGGAGCAGTTCTTC
TRBJ1-3 - TRBV7-2 few CASSLVYSGNTIYF TGTGCCAGCAGCTTAGTGTACTCTGGAAACACCATATATTTT
TRBJ1-2 - TRBV7-9 - CASSTRAGQSDGYTF TGTGCCAGCAGCACGCGGGCCGGACAGAGTGATGGCTACACCTTC
TRBJ2-7 TRBD1 TRBV6-5 few CASRNPGGGYEQYF TGTGCCAGCAGGAATCCAGGGGGCGGGTACGAGCAGTACTTC
TRBJ1-2 TRBD1 TRBV2 - CASSLGQGNYGYTF TGTGCCAGCAGCCTAGGACAGGGAAACTATGGCTACACCTTC